The clone carrying this T cell receptor (beta chain) was observed once. The antigen is unknown. The sample comes from a study of shared clonotypes between healthy human individuals. Study-level points and caveats: The naive CD4 repertoires of several donors were compared, and 5% to 6.5% of clonotypes were shared. Naive subsets, compared against memory subsets, generally had larger estimated richness values.

Sequenced by immunoSEQ multiplex PCR; TCRdb stores in-frame clones only, minus some. The sample carries about 2.2 million clones, about 92% recorded once. In the naive CD8 group, cells lacked CD45RO and were positively selected for CCR7, so terminally differentiated effector memory CD45RA+ cells were left out. The CDR3 totals 16 residues. J lost 3 bases, V lost 8 bases, and 12 bases had no gene match. Germline V lookup: CDR1 LNHDA, CDR2 SQIVND (reference sequence). The sample consisted of naive CD8+ T cells from PBMCs. The receptor's source is a man aged 18 to 35 in good health. Some clones in this sample may be carry-over from other donors' samples. The genes are TRBV19 and TRBJ2-2, with 7 positions matching TRBD2. CDR3 residues: CASLSSAGVDTGELFF. The CDR3 bases are TGTGCCAGTTTGTCATCCGCGGGAGTTGACACCGGGGAGCTGTTTTTT.